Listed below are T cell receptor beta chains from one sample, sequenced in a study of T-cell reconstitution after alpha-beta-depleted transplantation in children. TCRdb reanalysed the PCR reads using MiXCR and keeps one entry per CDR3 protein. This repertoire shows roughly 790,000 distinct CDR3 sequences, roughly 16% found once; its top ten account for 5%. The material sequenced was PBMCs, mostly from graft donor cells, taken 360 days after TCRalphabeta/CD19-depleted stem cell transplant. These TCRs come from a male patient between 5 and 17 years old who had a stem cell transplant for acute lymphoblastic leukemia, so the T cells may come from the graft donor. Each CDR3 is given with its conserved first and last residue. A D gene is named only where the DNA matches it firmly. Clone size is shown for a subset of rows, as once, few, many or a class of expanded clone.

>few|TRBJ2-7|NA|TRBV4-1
CASSQSSYSPNEQYF
TGCGCCAGCAGCCAAAGCAGCTATTCCCCTAACGAGCAGTACTTC
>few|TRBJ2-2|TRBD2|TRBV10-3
CAITARSGGLNTGELFF
TGTGCCATCACGGCTCGGAGCGGGGGGCTGAACACCGGGGAGCTGTTTTTT
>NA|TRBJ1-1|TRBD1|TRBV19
CASSISRGPGTEAFF
TGTGCCAGTAGTATTTCTAGGGGGCCAGGCACTGAAGCTTTCTTT
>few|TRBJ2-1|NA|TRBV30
CAWSALSEANSYNEQFF
TGTGCCTGGAGTGCATTATCTGAGGCAAACTCCTACAATGAGCAGTTCTTC
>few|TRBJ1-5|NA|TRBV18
CASSPRGGTYSNQPQHF
TGTGCCAGCTCACCAAGAGGGGGAACTTATAGCAATCAGCCCCAGCATTTT
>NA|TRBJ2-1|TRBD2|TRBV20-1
CSARFSREAYNEQFF
TGCAGTGCTAGATTCTCCCGGGAGGCCTACAATGAGCAGTTCTTC
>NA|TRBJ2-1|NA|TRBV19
CASSISQTYNEQFF
TGTGCCAGTAGTATAAGTCAAACCTACAATGAGCAGTTCTTC
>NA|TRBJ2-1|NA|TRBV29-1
CSVPQGLSYNGQFF
TGCAGCGTTCCCCAGGGCCTCTCCTACAATGGGCAGTTCTTC
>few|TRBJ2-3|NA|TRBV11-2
CASSWGLRWGPTDTQYF
TGTGCCAGCAGCTGGGGATTAAGATGGGGACCCACAGATACGCAGTATTTT
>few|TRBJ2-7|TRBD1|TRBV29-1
CSVRQGQGSYEQYF
TGCAGCGTTCGTCAAGGACAGGGGTCATACGAGCAGTACTTC
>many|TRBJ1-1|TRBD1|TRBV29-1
CSVGAGGESFF
TGCAGCGTTGGGGCAGGGGGCGAATCTTTCTTT
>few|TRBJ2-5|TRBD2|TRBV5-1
CASSLALAVREETQYF
TGCGCCAGCAGCTTGGCGCTAGCGGTACGGGAAGAGACCCAGTACTTC
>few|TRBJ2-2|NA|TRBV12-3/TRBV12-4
CASSQTTRTGELFF
TGTGCCAGCAGTCAAACGACCAGGACCGGGGAGCTGTTTTTT
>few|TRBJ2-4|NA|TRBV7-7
CASSGADMGLAKNIQYF
TGTGCCAGCAGCGGGGCGGACATGGGGCTAGCCAAAAACATTCAGTATTTC
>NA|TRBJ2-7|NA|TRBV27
CASSFPGVSYEQYF
TGTGCCAGCAGTTTTCCCGGGGTCTCCTACGAGCAGTACTTC
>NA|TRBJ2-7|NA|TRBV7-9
CASWTGTAPYEQYF
TGTGCCAGCTGGACCGGGACTGCCCCGTACGAGCAGTACTTC
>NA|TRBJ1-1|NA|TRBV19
CASSWGRSAFF
TGTGCCAGTTCTTGGGGGAGATCAGCTTTCTTT
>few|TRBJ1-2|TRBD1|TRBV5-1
CASSSRQDRGSYGYTF
TGCGCCAGCAGCTCGCGACAAGACAGGGGTTCCTATGGCTACACCTTC
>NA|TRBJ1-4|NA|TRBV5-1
CASSLGREEKLFF
TGCGCCAGCAGCTTGGGGAGGGAAGAAAAACTGTTTTTT
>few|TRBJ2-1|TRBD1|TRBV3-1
CASSQDLRGQVYNEQFF
TGTGCCAGCAGCCAAGATCTAAGGGGACAGGTCTACAATGAGCAGTTCTTC
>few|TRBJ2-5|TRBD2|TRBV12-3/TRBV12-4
CASRLTSGEAQYF
TGTGCCAGCAGACTGACTAGCGGTGAGGCTCAGTACTTC
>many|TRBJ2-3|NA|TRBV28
CASSRPGPGTDTQYF
TGTGCCAGCAGTAGACCGGGACCTGGCACAGATACGCAGTATTTT
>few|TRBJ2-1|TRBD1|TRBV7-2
CASSYDRDPYNEQFF
TGTGCCAGCAGCTATGACAGGGACCCCTACAATGAGCAGTTCTTC
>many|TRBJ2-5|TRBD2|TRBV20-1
CSASSLAEPQETQYF
TGCAGTGCTAGTAGCCTAGCGGAGCCCCAAGAGACCCAGTACTTC
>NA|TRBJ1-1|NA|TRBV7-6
CASSVDQGTNTEAFF
TGTGCCAGCAGCGTAGATCAGGGTACGAACACTGAAGCTTTCTTT
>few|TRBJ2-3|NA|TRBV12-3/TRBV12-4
CASSPPAKSTDTQYF
TGTGCCAGCAGTCCACCGGCCAAGAGCACAGATACGCAGTATTTT
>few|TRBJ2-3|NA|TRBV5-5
CASSLEAGPRADTQYF
TGTGCCAGCAGCTTGGAGGCGGGCCCTCGGGCAGATACGCAGTATTTT
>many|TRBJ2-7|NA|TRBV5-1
CASSFGLHYEQYF
TGCGCCAGCAGCTTTGGGCTTCACTACGAGCAGTACTTC
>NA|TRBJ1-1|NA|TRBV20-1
CSARDSSWTEAFF
TGCAGTGCTAGAGACTCTTCCTGGACTGAAGCTTTCTTT
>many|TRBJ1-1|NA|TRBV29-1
CSVGSRGGRRAEAFF
TGCAGCGTTGGCTCAAGAGGGGGACGTAGGGCTGAAGCTTTCTTT
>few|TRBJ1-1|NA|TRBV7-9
CASRMSTEAFF
TGTGCCAGCAGGATGTCCACTGAAGCTTTCTTT
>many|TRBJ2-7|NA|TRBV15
CATSRGIRPPLNSYEQYF
TGTGCCACCAGCAGAGGGATTCGACCGCCACTTAACTCCTACGAGCAGTACTTC
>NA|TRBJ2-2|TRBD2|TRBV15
CATSRGLAGAGTYTGELFF
TGTGCCACCAGCAGGGGACTAGCGGGAGCGGGAACCTACACCGGGGAGCTGTTTTTT
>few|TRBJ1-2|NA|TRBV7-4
CASSLGTGGYTF
TGTGCCAGCAGCTTAGGGACGGGGGGCTACACCTTC
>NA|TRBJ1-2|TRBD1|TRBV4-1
CASSPNRGILNGYTF
TGCGCCAGCAGCCCTAACAGGGGCATTCTGAATGGCTACACCTTC
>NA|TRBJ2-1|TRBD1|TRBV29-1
CSVVVQGYEQFF
TGCAGCGTTGTAGTACAGGGGTATGAGCAGTTCTTC
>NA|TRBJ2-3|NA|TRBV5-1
CASSLVGGGRTDTQYF
TGCGCCAGCAGCTTGGTGGGAGGGGGCCGGACAGATACGCAGTATTTT
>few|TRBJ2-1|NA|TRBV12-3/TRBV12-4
CASSLESVRSYNEQFF
TGTGCCAGCAGTTTAGAGTCAGTACGCTCCTACAATGAGCAGTTCTTC
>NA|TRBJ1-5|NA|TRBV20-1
CSARAFREPQHF
TGCAGTGCTAGAGCATTCCGGGAGCCCCAGCATTTT
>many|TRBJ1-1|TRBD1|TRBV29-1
CSVVRGTTLNTEAFF
TGCAGCGTTGTCAGGGGGACTACATTGAACACTGAAGCTTTCTTT
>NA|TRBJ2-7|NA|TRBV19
CASSGSQEAYEQYF
TGTGCCAGTAGTGGGTCCCAGGAGGCCTACGAGCAGTACTTC
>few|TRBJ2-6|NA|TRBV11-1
CASSLFRLQATSGANVLTF
TGTGCCAGCAGCTTATTCCGACTGCAGGCTACCTCTGGGGCCAACGTCCTGACTTTC
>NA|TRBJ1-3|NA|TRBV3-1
CASSQGYGGERNTIYF
TGTGCCAGCAGCCAAGGGTACGGGGGCGAAAGAAACACCATATATTTT
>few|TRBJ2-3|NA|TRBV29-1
CSVDVGTDTQYF
TGCAGCGTTGACGTGGGCACAGATACGCAGTATTTT
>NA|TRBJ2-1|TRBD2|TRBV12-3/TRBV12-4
CASSLFGGSRGEQFF
TGTGCCAGCAGTTTATTTGGCGGGAGTCGGGGCGAGCAGTTCTTC
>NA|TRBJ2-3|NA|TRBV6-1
CASSEGAGQSRTDTQYF
TGTGCCAGCAGTGAAGGGGCAGGGCAGTCGCGCACAGATACGCAGTATTTT
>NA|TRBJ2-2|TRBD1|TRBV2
CARTGTVNTGELFF
TGTGCCAGGACCGGGACAGTGAACACCGGGGAGCTGTTTTTT
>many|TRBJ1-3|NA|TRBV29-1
CSVEGHGTGNTIYF
TGCAGCGTTGAAGGGCACGGGACAGGAAACACCATATATTTT